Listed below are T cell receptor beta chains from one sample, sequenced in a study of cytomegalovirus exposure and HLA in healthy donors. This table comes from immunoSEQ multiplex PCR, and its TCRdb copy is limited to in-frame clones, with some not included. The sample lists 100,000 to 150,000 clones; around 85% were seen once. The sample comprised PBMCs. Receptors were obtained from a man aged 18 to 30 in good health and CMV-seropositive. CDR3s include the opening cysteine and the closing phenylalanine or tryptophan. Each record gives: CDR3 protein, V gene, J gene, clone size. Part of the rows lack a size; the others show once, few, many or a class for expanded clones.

CDR3aa: CASSHPTGTGPPGELFF
v_gene: TRBV4-2
j_gene: TRBJ2-2
abundance: NA

CDR3aa: CASSLPGTRSGNEQFF
v_gene: TRBV11-1
j_gene: TRBJ2-1
abundance: NA

CDR3aa: CASSLPGGNTEAFF
v_gene: TRBV5-1
j_gene: TRBJ1-1
abundance: NA

CDR3aa: CAISESRLAGLYEQYF
v_gene: TRBV10-3
j_gene: TRBJ2-7
abundance: NA

CDR3aa: CASSISGASGGQETQYF
v_gene: TRBV9
j_gene: TRBJ2-5
abundance: NA

CDR3aa: CASSFLSQGWHSPLHF
v_gene: TRBV11-2
j_gene: TRBJ1-6
abundance: NA

CDR3aa: CASSSLAGPYEQYF
v_gene: TRBV7-2
j_gene: TRBJ2-7
abundance: NA

CDR3aa: CASSHILSDLSSDGYTF
v_gene: TRBV4-3
j_gene: TRBJ1-2
abundance: once

CDR3aa: CASSLPTGNTGELFF
v_gene: TRBV5-1
j_gene: TRBJ2-2
abundance: NA

CDR3aa: CASSFDWTSGNNEQFF
v_gene: TRBV27
j_gene: TRBJ2-1
abundance: NA

CDR3aa: CASSLVSGGRETQYF
v_gene: TRBV5-1
j_gene: TRBJ2-5
abundance: NA

CDR3aa: CASSQGGLYQETQYF
v_gene: TRBV11-2
j_gene: TRBJ2-5
abundance: NA

CDR3aa: CASSNRDRGNYEQYF
v_gene: TRBV21-1
j_gene: TRBJ2-7
abundance: NA

CDR3aa: CASSPSRGARTENTIYF
v_gene: TRBV11-2
j_gene: TRBJ1-3
abundance: NA

CDR3aa: CASSRGLSYEQYF
v_gene: TRBV7-2
j_gene: TRBJ2-7
abundance: NA

CDR3aa: CASSLAPVNNEQFF
v_gene: TRBV7-8
j_gene: TRBJ2-1
abundance: NA

CDR3aa: CASSSRRGKQQYF
v_gene: TRBV27
j_gene: TRBJ2-7
abundance: NA

CDR3aa: CAWRADRSNEKLFF
v_gene: TRBV30
j_gene: TRBJ1-4
abundance: NA

CDR3aa: CASSYSMGATGNTIYF
v_gene: TRBV6-5
j_gene: TRBJ1-3
abundance: NA

CDR3aa: CASRAAGQDEQFF
v_gene: TRBV27
j_gene: TRBJ2-1
abundance: once

CDR3aa: CASSPEGRTSPYEQYF
v_gene: TRBV9
j_gene: TRBJ2-7
abundance: NA

CDR3aa: CASSPYIGAGPATEDTF
v_gene: TRBV9
j_gene: TRBJ1-2
abundance: NA

CDR3aa: CAISESYSSNQPQHF
v_gene: TRBV10-3
j_gene: TRBJ1-5
abundance: once

CDR3aa: CASSQDRAGEQYF
v_gene: TRBV5-1
j_gene: TRBJ2-7
abundance: NA

CDR3aa: CASSESGEDVAFF
v_gene: TRBV25-1
j_gene: TRBJ1-1
abundance: NA

CDR3aa: CASSVRGGSAYGYTF
v_gene: TRBV19
j_gene: TRBJ1-2
abundance: NA

CDR3aa: CASSDPWRAKNIQYF
v_gene: TRBV7-9
j_gene: TRBJ2-4
abundance: NA

CDR3aa: CASSIEGLAGETQYF
v_gene: TRBV19
j_gene: TRBJ2-5
abundance: NA

CDR3aa: CASTGGQGSYNEQFF
v_gene: TRBV6-1
j_gene: TRBJ2-1
abundance: NA

CDR3aa: CASSLGVRAGNNEQFF
v_gene: TRBV7-8
j_gene: TRBJ2-1
abundance: once

CDR3aa: CASSPTANTGELFF
v_gene: TRBV6-5
j_gene: TRBJ2-2
abundance: NA

CDR3aa: CASSGTGNYGYTF
v_gene: TRBV6-4
j_gene: TRBJ1-2
abundance: NA

CDR3aa: CASMGSGQETQYF
v_gene: TRBV6-5
j_gene: TRBJ2-5
abundance: NA

CDR3aa: CASSIRGSGGETQYF
v_gene: TRBV19
j_gene: TRBJ2-5
abundance: NA

CDR3aa: CASSVDRDSRLTGQYF
v_gene: TRBV5-4
j_gene: TRBJ2-7
abundance: NA

CDR3aa: CASYSNTEAFF
v_gene: TRBV7-2
j_gene: TRBJ1-1
abundance: few

CDR3aa: CAWSRGQGAADTQYF
v_gene: TRBV30
j_gene: TRBJ2-3
abundance: NA

CDR3aa: CAISEVTEKGGELFF
v_gene: TRBV10-3
j_gene: TRBJ2-2
abundance: NA

CDR3aa: CASSLSPYYEQYF
v_gene: TRBV27
j_gene: TRBJ2-7
abundance: NA

CDR3aa: CASSVGGTSIVYEQYF
v_gene: TRBV9
j_gene: TRBJ2-7
abundance: NA

CDR3aa: CASSLGGGSNQPQHF
v_gene: TRBV5-5
j_gene: TRBJ1-5
abundance: NA

CDR3aa: CASSGGTGGYEQYF
v_gene: TRBV5-4
j_gene: TRBJ2-7
abundance: NA

CDR3aa: CASSLERLNTEAFF
v_gene: TRBV5-1
j_gene: TRBJ1-1
abundance: NA

CDR3aa: CAWSVQGSRGEKLFF
v_gene: TRBV30
j_gene: TRBJ1-4
abundance: NA

CDR3aa: CASSLGPAGNQPQHF
v_gene: TRBV5-1
j_gene: TRBJ1-5
abundance: NA

CDR3aa: CASSPDRVSTDTQYF
v_gene: TRBV7-2
j_gene: TRBJ2-3
abundance: NA

CDR3aa: CASSPSTSGPSTDTQYF
v_gene: TRBV5-1
j_gene: TRBJ2-3
abundance: NA